This TCR beta chain was observed in a study of T cells in lung cancer brain metastases. Study findings and constraints: The analysis could not control for preoperative corticosteroids affecting T cell infiltration in brain metastases.

As concerns this clone: What it binds is unknown.

Sequencing was performed with immunoSEQ multiplex PCR; in TCRdb, only in-frame clones are kept and a portion is missing. The sample lists 1,000 to 1,500 clones; 86% were seen once. This CDR3 comprises 14 residues. V was clipped by 5 bases and J by 0 bases; unmatched bases: 4. Germline values: CDR1 SNHLY, CDR2 FYNNEI. The chain joins TRBV2 to TRBJ2-7; 7 nucleotides agree with TRBD1. The receptor was isolated from a woman aged 60-75 years with non-small cell lung cancer that had spread to the brain. The specimen was tumor tissue from a brain metastasis. CDR3 residues: CASSLGQSSYEQYF. The DNA for the CDR3 is TGTGCCAGCAGTCTGGGACAGAGCTCCTACGAGCAGTACTTC.